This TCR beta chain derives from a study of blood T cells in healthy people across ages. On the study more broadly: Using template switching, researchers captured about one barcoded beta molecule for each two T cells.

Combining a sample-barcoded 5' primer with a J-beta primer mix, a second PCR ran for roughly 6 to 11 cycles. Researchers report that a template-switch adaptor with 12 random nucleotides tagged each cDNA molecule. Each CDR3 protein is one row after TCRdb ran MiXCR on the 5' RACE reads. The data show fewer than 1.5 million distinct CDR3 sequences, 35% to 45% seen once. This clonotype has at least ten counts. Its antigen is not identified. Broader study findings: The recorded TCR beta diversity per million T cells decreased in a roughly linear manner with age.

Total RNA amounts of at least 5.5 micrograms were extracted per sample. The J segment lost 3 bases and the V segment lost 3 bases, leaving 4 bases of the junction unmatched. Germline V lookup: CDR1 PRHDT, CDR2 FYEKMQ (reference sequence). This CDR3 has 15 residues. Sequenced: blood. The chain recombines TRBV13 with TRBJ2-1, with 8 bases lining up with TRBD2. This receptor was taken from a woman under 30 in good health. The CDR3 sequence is CASSLGLGLYNEQFF. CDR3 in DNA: TGTGCCAGCAGCTTGGGACTAGGACTCTACAATGAGCAGTTCTTC. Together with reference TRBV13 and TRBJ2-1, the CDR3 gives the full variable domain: AAGVIQSPRHLIKEKRETATLKCYPIPRHDTVYWYQQGPGQDPQFLISFYEKMQSDKGSIPDRFSAQQFSDYHSELNMSSLELGDSALYFCASSLGLGLYNEQFFGPGTRLTVL.